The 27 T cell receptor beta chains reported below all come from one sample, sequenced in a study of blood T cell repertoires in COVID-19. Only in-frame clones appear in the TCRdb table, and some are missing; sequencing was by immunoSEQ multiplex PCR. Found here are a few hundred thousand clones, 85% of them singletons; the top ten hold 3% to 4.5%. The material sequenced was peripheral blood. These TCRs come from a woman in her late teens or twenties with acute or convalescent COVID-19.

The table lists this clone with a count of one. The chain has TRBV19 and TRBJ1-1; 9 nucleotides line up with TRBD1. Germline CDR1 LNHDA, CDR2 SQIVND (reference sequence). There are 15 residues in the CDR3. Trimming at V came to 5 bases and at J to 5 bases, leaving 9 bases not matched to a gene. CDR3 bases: TGTGCCAGTAGTGCACCCGGGACAGGGAGGACTGAAGCTTTCTTT. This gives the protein CASSAPGTGRTEAFF.

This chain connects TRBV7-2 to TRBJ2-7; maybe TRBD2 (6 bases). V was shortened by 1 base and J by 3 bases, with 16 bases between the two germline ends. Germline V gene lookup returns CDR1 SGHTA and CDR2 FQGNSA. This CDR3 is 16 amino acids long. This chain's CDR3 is CASSLVMSGEVYEQYF. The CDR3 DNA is TGTGCCAGCAGCTTAGTTATGTCGGGGGAAGTCTACGAGCAGTACTTC.

CDR3 nucleotides: TGTGCCAGTACAAGATGGAGCATCTATTCGAACACCGGGGAGCTGTTTTTT. This translates into CASTRWSIYSNTGELFF. The chain joins TRBV19 to TRBJ2-2; D not resolved. V was cut by 7 bases and J by 0 bases, with 18 bases left in between. The CDR3 sequence is 17 residues long. Germline CDR1 reads LNHDA; CDR2 reads SQIVND (reference sequence).

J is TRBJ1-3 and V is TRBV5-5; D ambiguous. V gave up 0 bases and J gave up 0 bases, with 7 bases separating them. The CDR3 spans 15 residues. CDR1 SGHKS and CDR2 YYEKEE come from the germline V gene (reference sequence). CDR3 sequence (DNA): TGTGCCAGCAGCTTGGGGCCGATCTCTGGAAACACCATATATTTT. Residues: CASSLGPISGNTIYF.

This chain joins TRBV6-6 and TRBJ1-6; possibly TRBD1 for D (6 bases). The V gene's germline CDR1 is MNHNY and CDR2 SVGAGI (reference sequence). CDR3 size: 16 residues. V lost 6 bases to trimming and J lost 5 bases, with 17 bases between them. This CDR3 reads CASSPGRGSHNSPLHF. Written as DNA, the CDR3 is TGTGCCAGCAGCCCCGGGAGGGGGTCCCATAATTCACCCCTCCACTTT.

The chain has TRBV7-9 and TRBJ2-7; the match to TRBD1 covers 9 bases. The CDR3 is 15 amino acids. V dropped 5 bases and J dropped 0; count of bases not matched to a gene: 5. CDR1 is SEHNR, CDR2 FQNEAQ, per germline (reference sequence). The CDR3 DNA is TGTGCCAGCAGCCGCCGGGACAGGGACTCCTACGAGCAGTACTTC. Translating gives CASSRRDRDSYEQYF.

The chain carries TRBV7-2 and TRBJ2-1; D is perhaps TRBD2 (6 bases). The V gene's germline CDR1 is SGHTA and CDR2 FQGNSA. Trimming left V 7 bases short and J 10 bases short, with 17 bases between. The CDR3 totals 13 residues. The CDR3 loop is CASKRGGTGEQFF. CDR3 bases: TGTGCCAGCAAGAGAGGCGGGACGGGAGAGCAGTTCTTC.

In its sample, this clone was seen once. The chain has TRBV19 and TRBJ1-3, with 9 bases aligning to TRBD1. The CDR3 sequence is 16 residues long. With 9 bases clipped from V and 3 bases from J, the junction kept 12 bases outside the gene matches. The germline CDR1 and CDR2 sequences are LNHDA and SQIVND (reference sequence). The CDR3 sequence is CASRTGGKYRGNTIYF. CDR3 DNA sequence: TGTGCCAGCAGAACAGGGGGCAAGTATCGTGGAAACACCATATATTTT.

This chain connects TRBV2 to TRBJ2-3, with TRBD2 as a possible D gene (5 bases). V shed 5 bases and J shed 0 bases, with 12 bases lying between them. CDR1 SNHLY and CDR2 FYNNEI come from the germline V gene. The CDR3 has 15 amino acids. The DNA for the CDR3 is TGTGCCAGCAGTTTAGAAGCGGCTAGCACAGATACGCAGTATTTT. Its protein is CASSLEAASTDTQYF. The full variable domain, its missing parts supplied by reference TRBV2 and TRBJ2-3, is EPEVTQTPSHQVTQMGQEVILRCVPISNHLYFYWYRQILGQKVEFLVSFYNNEISEKSEIFDDQFSVERPDGSNFTLKIRSTKLEDSAMYFCASSLEAASTDTQYFGPGTRLTVL.

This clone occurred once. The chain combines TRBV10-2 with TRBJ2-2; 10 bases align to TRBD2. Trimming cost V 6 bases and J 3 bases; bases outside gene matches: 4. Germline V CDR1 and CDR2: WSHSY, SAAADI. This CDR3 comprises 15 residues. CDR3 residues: CASRAGGPDTGELFF. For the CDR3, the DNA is TGCGCCAGCAGAGCGGGGGGGCCGGACACCGGGGAGCTGTTTTTT.

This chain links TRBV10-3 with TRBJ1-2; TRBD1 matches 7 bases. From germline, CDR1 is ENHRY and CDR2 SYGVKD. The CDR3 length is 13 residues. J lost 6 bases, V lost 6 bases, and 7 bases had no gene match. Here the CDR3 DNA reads TGTGCCATCAGAACCGACAGGGAGAATGGCTACACCTTC. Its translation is CAIRTDRENGYTF.

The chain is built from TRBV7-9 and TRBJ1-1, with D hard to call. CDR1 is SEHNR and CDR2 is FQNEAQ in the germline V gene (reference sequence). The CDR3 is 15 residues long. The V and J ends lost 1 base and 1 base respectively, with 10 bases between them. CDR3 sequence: CASSLESGRNTEAFF. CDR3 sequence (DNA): TGTGCCAGCAGCTTAGAATCTGGGAGGAACACTGAAGCTTTCTTT. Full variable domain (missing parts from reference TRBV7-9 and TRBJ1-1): DTGVSQNPRHKITKRGQNVTFRCDPISEHNRLYWYRQTLGQGPEFLTYFQNEAQLEKSRLLSDRFSAERPKGSFSTLEIQRTEQGDSAMYLCASSLESGRNTEAFFGQGTRLTVV.

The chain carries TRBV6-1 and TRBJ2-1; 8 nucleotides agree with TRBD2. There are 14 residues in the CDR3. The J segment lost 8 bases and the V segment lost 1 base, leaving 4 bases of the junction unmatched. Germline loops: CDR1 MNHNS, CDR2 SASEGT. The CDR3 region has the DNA TGTGCCAGCAGTGAAGGGAGCGGGAGCGATGAGCAGTTCTTC. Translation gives CASSEGSGSDEQFF.

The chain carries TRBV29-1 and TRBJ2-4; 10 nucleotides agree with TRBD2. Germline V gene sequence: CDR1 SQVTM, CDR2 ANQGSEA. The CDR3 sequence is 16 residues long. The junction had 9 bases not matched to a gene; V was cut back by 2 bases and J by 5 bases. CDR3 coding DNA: TGCAGCGTTGAAATAGCGGGGGGCCGTAAAGAAAACATTCAGTACTTC. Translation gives CSVEIAGGRKENIQYF.

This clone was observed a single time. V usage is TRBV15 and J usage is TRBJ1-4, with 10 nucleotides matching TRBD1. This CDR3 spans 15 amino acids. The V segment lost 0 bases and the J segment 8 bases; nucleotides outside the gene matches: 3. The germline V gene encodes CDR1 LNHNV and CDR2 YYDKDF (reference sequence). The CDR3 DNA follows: TGTGCCACCAGCAGAGATAGGGACAGGGGAGAAAAACTGTTTTTT. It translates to CATSRDRDRGEKLFF.

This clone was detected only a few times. The CDR3, as DNA: TGTGCCAGCAGTTTAGCAGGGGGCAATTCACCCCTCCACTTT. This gives the protein CASSLAGGNSPLHF. The chain links TRBV28 to TRBJ1-6; 8 nucleotides match TRBD1. After removal of 2 bases from V and 7 bases from J, the junction contained 1 base not matched to a gene. The CDR3 is 14 residues long. The germline V gene has CDR1 MDHEN and CDR2 SYDVKM.

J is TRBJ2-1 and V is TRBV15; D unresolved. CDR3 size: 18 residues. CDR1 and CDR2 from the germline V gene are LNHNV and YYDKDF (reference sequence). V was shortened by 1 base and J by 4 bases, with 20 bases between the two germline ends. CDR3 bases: TGTGCCACCAGCAGAGGGTTCCGCCAAGCGCCATCTTACAATGAGCAGTTCTTC. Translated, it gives CATSRGFRQAPSYNEQFF.

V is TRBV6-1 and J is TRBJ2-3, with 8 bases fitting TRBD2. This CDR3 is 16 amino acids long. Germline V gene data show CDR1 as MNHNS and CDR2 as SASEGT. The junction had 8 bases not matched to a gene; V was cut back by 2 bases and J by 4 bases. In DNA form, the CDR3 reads TGTGCCAGCAGTGAAAGGTATGGCGGGGGGCCAGATACGCAGTATTTT. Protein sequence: CASSERYGGGPDTQYF.

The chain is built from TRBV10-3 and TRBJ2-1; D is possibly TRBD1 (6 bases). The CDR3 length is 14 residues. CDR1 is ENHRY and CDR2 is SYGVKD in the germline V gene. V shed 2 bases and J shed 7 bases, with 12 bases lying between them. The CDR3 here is CAISEPLQGNEQFF. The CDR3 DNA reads TGTGCCATCAGTGAGCCGCTACAGGGAAATGAGCAGTTCTTC.

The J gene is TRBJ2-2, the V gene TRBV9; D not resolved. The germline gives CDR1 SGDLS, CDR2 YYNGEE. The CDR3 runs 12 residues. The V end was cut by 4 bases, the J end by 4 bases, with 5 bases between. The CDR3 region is CASSPLTGELFF. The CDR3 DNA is TGTGCCAGCAGCCCCCTCACCGGGGAGCTGTTTTTT.

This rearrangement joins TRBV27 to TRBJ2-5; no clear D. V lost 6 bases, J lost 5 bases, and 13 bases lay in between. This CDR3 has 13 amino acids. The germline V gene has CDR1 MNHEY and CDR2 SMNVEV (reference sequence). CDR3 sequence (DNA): TGTGCCAGCAGCCGGCGGCGTGAGGAGACCCAGTACTTC. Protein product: CASSRRREETQYF.

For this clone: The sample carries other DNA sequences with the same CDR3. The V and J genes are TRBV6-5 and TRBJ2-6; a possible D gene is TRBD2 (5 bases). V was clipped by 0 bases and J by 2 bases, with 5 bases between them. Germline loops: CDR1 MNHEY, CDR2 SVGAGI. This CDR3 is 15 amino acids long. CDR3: CASSYSEAGANVLTF. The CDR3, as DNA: TGTGCCAGCAGTTACTCGGAGGCTGGGGCCAACGTCCTGACTTTC.

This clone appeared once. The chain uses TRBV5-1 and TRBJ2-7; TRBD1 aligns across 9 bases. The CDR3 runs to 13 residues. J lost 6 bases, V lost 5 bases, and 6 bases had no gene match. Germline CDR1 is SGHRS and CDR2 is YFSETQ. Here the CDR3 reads CASRTGQGLEQYF. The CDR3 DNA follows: TGCGCCAGCAGGACGGGACAGGGCCTCGAGCAGTACTTC.

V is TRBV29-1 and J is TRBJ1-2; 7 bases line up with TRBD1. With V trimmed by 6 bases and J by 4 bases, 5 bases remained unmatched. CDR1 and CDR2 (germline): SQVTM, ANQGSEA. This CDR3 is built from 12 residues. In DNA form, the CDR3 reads TGCAGCGTCCTAACAGGGGTCTATGGCTACACCTTC. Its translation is CSVLTGVYGYTF.

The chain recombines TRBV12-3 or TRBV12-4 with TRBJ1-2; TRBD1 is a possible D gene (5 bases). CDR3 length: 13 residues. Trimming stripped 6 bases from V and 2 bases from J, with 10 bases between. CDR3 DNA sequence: TGTGCCAGCAGGCAGGGTGGCAACTATGGCTACACCTTC. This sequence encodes CASRQGGNYGYTF.

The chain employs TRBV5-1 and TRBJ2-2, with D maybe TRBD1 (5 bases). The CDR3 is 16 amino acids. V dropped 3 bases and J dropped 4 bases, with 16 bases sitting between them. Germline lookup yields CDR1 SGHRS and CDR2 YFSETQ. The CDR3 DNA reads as TGCGCCAGCAGCTCGATGGCCAGGGTCGCCACCGGGGAGCTGTTTTTT. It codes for CASSSMARVATGELFF.

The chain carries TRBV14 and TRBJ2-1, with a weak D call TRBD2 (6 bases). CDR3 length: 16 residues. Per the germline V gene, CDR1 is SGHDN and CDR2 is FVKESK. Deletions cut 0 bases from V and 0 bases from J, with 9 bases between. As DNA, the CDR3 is TGTGCCAGCAGCCAAGACGGGGGTAACTCCTACAATGAGCAGTTCTTC. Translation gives CASSQDGGNSYNEQFF.